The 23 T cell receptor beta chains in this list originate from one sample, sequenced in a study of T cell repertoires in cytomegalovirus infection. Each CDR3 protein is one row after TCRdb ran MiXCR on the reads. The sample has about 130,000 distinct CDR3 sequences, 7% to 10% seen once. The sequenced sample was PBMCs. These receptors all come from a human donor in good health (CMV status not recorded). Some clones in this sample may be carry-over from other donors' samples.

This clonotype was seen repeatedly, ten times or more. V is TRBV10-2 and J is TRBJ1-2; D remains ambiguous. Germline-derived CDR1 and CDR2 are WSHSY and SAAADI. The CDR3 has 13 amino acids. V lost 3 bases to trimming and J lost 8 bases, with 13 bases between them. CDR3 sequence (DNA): TGCGCCAGCAGTGAAGCCGACGGTGGGGGCTACACCTTC. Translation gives CASSEADGGGYTF.

This CDR3 reads CASSFGTGPYEQYF. The CDR3 DNA reads as TGTGCCAGCAGCTTCGGGACAGGTCCCTACGAGCAGTACTTC. The V call is TRBV7-8, the J call TRBJ2-7, with 8 bases aligning to TRBD1. The J segment lost 2 bases and the V segment lost 3 bases, leaving 3 bases of the junction unmatched. The CDR3 has 14 residues. Germline loops: CDR1 SGHVS, CDR2 FQNEAQ.

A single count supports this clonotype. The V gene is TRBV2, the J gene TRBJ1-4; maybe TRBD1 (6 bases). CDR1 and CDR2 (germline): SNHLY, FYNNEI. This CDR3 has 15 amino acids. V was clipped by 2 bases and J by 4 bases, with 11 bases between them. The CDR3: CASSETPRGNEKLFF. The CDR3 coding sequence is TGTGCCAGCAGTGAAACGCCCAGGGGTAATGAAAAACTGTTTTTT.

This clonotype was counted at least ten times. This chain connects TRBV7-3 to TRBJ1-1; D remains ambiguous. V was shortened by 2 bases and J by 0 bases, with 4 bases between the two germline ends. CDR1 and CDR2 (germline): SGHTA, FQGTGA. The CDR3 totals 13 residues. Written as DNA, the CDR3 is TGTGCCAGCAGCTTAGACATGAACACTGAAGCTTTCTTT. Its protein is CASSLDMNTEAFF.

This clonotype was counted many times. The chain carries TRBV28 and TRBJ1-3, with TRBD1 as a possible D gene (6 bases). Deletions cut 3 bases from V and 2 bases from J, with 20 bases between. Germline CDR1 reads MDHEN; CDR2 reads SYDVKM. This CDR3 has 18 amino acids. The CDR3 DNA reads TGTGCCAGCAGTTTCCAACCCGGGGGCCCAGGGGCTGGAAACACCATATATTTT. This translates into CASSFQPGGPGAGNTIYF.

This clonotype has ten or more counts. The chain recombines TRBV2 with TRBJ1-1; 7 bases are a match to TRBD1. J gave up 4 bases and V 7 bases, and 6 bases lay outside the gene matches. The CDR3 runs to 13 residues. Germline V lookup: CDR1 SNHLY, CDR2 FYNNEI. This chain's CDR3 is CASNPGGTTEAFF. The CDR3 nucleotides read TGTGCCAGCAATCCAGGGGGGACCACTGAAGCTTTCTTT.

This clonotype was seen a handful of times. The CDR3 loop reads CSVGTSGYNEQFF. The CDR3 nucleotides are TGCAGTGTGGGGACTAGCGGGTACAATGAGCAGTTCTTC. This rearrangement joins TRBV20-1 to TRBJ2-1, with 12 bases aligning to TRBD2. V lost 7 bases to trimming and J lost 4 bases; unmatched junction nucleotides: 2. In germline, CDR1 is DFQATT, CDR2 SNEGSKA (reference sequence). The CDR3 consists of 13 residues.

The CDR3 DNA sequence: TGCAGCGTCAGACAGGGGTATGATTCACCCCTCCACTTT. This encodes CSVRQGYDSPLHF. The rearrangement joins TRBV29-1 to TRBJ1-6; 8 nucleotides line up with TRBD1. The CDR3 covers 13 residues. In germline, CDR1 is SQVTM, CDR2 ANQGSEA. V gave up 6 bases and J gave up 8 bases; unmatched junction bases: 6.

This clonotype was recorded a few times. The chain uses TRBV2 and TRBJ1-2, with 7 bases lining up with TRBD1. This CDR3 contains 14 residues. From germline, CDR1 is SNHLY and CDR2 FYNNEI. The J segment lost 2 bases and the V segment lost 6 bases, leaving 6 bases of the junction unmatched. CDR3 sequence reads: CASSSTGQNYGYTF. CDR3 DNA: TGTGCCAGCAGCTCGACAGGGCAGAACTATGGCTACACCTTC. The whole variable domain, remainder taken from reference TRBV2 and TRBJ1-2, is EPEVTQTPSHQVTQMGQEVILRCVPISNHLYFYWYRQILGQKVEFLVSFYNNEISEKSEIFDDQFSVERPDGSNFTLKIRSTKLEDSAMYFCASSSTGQNYGYTFGSGTRLTVV.

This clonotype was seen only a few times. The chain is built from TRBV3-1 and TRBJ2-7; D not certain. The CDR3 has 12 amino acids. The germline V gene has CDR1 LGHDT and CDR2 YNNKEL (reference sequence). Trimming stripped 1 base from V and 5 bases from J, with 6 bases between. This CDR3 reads CASSQAPNEQYF. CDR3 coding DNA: TGTGCCAGCAGCCAAGCCCCCAACGAGCAGTACTTC.

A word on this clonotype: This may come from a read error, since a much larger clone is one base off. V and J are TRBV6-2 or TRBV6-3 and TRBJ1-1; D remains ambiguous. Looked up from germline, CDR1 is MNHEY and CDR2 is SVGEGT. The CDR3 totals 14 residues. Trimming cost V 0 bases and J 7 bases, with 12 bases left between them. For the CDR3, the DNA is TGTGCCAGCAGTTACTCGTCAGTCCAGCTTGAAGCTTTCTTT. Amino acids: CASSYSSVQLEAFF.

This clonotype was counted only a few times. The CDR3 loop is CASSEQGRTEAFF. The DNA for the CDR3 is TGTGCCAGCAGTGAACAGGGGAGAACTGAAGCTTTCTTT. The chain is built from TRBV27 and TRBJ1-1; TRBD1 aligns across 7 bases. The J segment lost 5 bases and the V segment lost 5 bases, leaving 5 bases of the junction unmatched. The length of the CDR3 is 13 residues. Germline V gives CDR1 MNHEY, CDR2 SMNVEV (reference sequence).

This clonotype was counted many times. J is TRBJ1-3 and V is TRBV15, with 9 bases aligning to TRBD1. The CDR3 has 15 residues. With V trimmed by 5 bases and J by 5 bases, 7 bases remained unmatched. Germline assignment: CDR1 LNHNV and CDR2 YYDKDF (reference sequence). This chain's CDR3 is CATSGGTGKRNTIYF. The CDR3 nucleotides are TGTGCCACCAGCGGTGGGACAGGGAAGAGAAACACCATATATTTT. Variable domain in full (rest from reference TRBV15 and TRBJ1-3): DAMVIQNPRYQVTQFGKPVTLSCSQTLNHNVMYWYQQKSSQAPKLLFHYYDKDFNNEADTPDNFQSRRPNTSFCFLDIRSPGLGDTAMYLCATSGGTGKRNTIYFGEGSWLTVV.

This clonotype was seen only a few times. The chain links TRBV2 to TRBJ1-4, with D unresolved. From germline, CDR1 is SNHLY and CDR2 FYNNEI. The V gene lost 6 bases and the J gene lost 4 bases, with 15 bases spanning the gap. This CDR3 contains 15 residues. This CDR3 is CASSLLERDNEKLFF. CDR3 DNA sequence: TGTGCCAGCAGCCTATTGGAACGAGATAATGAAAAACTGTTTTTT.

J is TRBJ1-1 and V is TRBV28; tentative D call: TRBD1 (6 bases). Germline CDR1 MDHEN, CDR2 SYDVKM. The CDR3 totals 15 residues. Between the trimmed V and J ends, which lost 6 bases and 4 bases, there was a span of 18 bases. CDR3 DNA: TGTGCCAGCAGGCTCGGACAGACTAAGTCCACTGAAGCTTTCTTT. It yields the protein CASRLGQTKSTEAFF.

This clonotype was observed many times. CDR3 DNA: TGTGCCAGCAGTTTACAGAATTCACCCCTCCACTTT. Translated: CASSLQNSPLHF. V is TRBV28 and J is TRBJ1-6; D is uncertain. The CDR3 sequence is 12 residues long. Looked up from germline, CDR1 is MDHEN and CDR2 is SYDVKM. V lost 2 bases to trimming and J lost 7 bases, with 3 bases between them.

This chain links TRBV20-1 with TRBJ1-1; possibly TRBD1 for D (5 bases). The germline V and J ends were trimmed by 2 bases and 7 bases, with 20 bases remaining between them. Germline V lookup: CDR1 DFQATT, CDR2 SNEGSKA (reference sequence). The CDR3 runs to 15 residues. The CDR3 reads CSARSGTRIGSEAFF. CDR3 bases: TGCAGTGCTAGATCCGGGACTCGGATAGGTAGTGAAGCTTTCTTT.

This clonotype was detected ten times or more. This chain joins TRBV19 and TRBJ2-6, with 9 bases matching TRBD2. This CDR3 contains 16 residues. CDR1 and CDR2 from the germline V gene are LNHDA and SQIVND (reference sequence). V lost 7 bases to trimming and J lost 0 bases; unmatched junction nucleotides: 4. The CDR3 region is CASNRGGASGANVLTF. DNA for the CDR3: TGTGCCAGTAATCGCGGGGGGGCCTCTGGGGCCAACGTCCTGACTTTC.

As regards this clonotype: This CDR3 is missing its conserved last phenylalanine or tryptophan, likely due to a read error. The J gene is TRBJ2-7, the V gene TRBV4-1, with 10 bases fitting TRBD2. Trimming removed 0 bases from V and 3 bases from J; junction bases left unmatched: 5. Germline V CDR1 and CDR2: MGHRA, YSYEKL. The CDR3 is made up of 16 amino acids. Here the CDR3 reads CASSQDWASGSYEQYS. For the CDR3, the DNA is TGCGCCAGCAGCCAAGACTGGGCTAGCGGGAGCTACGAGCAGTACTCC.

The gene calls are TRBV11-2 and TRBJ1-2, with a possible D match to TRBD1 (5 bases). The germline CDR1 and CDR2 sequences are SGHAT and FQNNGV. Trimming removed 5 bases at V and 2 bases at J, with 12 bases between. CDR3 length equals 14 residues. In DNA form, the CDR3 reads TGTGCCAGCAGCCAACAGGCAGGGAACTATGGCTACACCTTC. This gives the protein CASSQQAGNYGYTF.

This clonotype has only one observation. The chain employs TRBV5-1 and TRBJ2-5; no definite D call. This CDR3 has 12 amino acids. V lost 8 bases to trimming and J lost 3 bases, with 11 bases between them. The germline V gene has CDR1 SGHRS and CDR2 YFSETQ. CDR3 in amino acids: CASSRAKETQYF. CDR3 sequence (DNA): TGCGCCAGTTCTAGGGCTAAAGAGACCCAGTACTTC.

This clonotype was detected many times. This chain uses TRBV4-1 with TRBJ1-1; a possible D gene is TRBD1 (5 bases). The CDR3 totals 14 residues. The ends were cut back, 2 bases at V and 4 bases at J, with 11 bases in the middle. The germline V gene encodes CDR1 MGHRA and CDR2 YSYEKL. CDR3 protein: CASSQWQGSTEAFF. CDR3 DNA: TGCGCCAGCAGCCAATGGCAGGGTAGCACTGAAGCTTTCTTT.

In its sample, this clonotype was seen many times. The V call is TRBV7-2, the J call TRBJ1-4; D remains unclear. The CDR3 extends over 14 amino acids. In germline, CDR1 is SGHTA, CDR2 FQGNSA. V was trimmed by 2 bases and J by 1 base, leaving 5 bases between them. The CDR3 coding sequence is TGTGCCAGCAGCTTATGGGGAACTAATGAAAAACTGTTTTTT. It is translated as CASSLWGTNEKLFF.